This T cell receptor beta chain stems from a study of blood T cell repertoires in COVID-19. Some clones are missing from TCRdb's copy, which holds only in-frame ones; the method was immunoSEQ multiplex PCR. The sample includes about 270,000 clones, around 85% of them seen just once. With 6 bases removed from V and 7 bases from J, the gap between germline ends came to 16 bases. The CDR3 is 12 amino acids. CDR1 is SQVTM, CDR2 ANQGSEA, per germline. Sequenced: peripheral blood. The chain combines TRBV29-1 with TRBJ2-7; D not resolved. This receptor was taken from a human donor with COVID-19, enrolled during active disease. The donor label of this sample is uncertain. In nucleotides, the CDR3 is TGCAGCGTGTGTGTTGGTGTGAGGGAGCAGTACTTC. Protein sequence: CSVCVGVREQYF.